These 22 T cell receptor beta chains originate from one sample sequenced in a study of low-dose radiotherapy and immunotherapy resistance in tumors. TRAV and TRBV primers primed cDNA for both TCRalpha and TCRbeta. For amplifying TCRs, the PCR ran for approximately 18 cycles with Phusion, which was used together with a constant-region primer and the adapter on the V primers. MiXCR was run by TCRdb on the reads, yielding one entry per CDR3 protein. The sample has tens of thousands of distinct CDR3 sequences; 20% are singletons. Time point: after trial treatment. The treatment is: LDRT plus nivolumab, ipilimumab, low-dose cyclophosphamide and aspirin (RACIN trial). The sample was PBMCs, taken after low-dose radiotherapy plus immunotherapy. The origin of the receptors is a female donor with ovarian cancer.

Many counts were recorded for this clonotype. This chain links TRBV15 with TRBJ2-7, with a weak D call TRBD1 (5 bases). Germline assignment: CDR1 LNHNV and CDR2 YYDKDF (reference sequence). The CDR3 is 15 residues long. The V gene lost 0 bases and the J gene lost 1 base, with 10 bases spanning the gap. The CDR3 is CATSRDRGNSYEQYF. In nucleotides, the CDR3 is TGTGCCACCAGCAGAGATAGGGGCAATTCCTACGAGCAGTACTTC.

The V gene is TRBV28, the J gene TRBJ2-7; D perhaps matches TRBD1 (6 bases). Trimming stripped 2 bases from V and 7 bases from J, with 15 bases between. This CDR3 has 14 residues. Germline V gives CDR1 MDHEN, CDR2 SYDVKM. CDR3 DNA sequence: TGTGCCAGCAGTTTACCCCAGGGGCGGTCGGAGCAGTACTTC. This codes for CASSLPQGRSEQYF. The whole variable domain, filled in from reference TRBV28 and TRBJ2-7, reads DVKVTQSSRYLVKRTGEKVFLECVQDMDHENMFWYRQDPGLGLRLIYFSYDVKMKEKGDIPEGYSVSREKKERFSLILESASTNQTSMYLCASSLPQGRSEQYFGPGTRLTVT.

At least ten counts were recorded for this clonotype. The chain combines TRBV23-1 with TRBJ1-2; perhaps TRBD1 as D (6 bases). TRBV23-1 qualifies as an ORF whose function is uncertain. This CDR3 spans 20 amino acids. With 6 bases removed from V and 0 bases from J, the gap between germline ends came to 29 bases. CDR3 nucleotide sequence: TGCGCCAGCAGACGATACAGGACCCGGTTCTGGGACACTCCTAACTATGGCTACACCTTC. It translates to CASRRYRTRFWDTPNYGYTF.

Remarks on this clonotype: One base separates it from a far larger clone, so it is likely a read error. The chain couples TRBV7-8 to TRBJ2-7; tentative D call: TRBD2 (5 bases). The CDR3 is 13 amino acids. Per germline, CDR1 SGHVS and CDR2 FQNEAQ. The V gene lost 7 bases and the J gene lost 1 base, with 11 bases spanning the gap. The CDR3 nucleotides read TGTGCCAGCAACTTCGCGGGTTCCTACGAGCAGTACTTC. This sequence encodes CASNFAGSYEQYF.

This clonotype occurred many times. The CDR3 spells CASSRYAGVVTDTQYF. The CDR3 nucleotides are TGTGCCAGCAGCCGCTATGCGGGAGTGGTAACAGATACGCAGTATTTT. V is TRBV7-9 and J is TRBJ2-3; 7 nucleotides agree with TRBD2. Unmatched junction bases numbered 11, after V lost 5 bases and J lost 3 bases. From germline, CDR1 is SEHNR and CDR2 FQNEAQ (reference sequence). CDR3 length: 16 residues.

J is TRBJ2-1 and V is TRBV5-1, with 11 bases matching TRBD2. CDR3 length equals 14 residues. Trimming removed 2 bases from V and 7 bases from J; junction bases left unmatched: 2. CDR1 and CDR2 (germline): SGHRS, YFSETQ. Here the CDR3 DNA reads TGCGCCAGCAGCTTTGTAGCGGGGGGGAATGAGCAGTTCTTC. Protein: CASSFVAGGNEQFF.

In its sample, this clonotype was seen many times. This chain connects TRBV28 to TRBJ1-2, with TRBD1 matching 10 bases. Germline CDR1 is MDHEN and CDR2 is SYDVKM. J gave up 5 bases and V 6 bases, and 12 bases lay outside the gene matches. There are 16 residues in the CDR3. This CDR3 is CASRSLGTGVTYGYTF. CDR3 coding DNA: TGTGCCAGCAGATCCCTTGGGACAGGGGTGACGTATGGCTACACCTTC.

This clonotype was seen many times. The V call is TRBV28, the J call TRBJ2-7; 9 nucleotides line up with TRBD2. V lost 0 bases to trimming and J lost 0 bases; unmatched junction nucleotides: 9. This CDR3 comprises 18 residues. Germline assignment: CDR1 MDHEN and CDR2 SYDVKM. Written as DNA, the CDR3 is TGTGCCAGCAGTTTATGGGGCGGGGGGGCCCAGGGCTCCTACGAGCAGTACTTC. Its protein is CASSLWGGGAQGSYEQYF.

Turning to this clonotype: Given a much more abundant clone one base away, this may be a read error. This sequence joins TRBV7-3 and TRBJ2-5; 7 nucleotides match TRBD1. The CDR3 has 14 residues. Germline CDR1 reads SGHTA; CDR2 reads FQGTGA. The CDR3 DNA follows: TGTGCCAGCAGCTGGCAGGGGGATCAAGAGACCCTGTACTTC. Protein product: CASSWQGDQETLYF.

This clonotype was seen at least ten times. This chain joins TRBV20-1 and TRBJ2-7; 7 nucleotides align to TRBD1. J gave up 2 bases and V 1 base, and 8 bases lay outside the gene matches. The CDR3 is made up of 15 amino acids. Germline assignment: CDR1 DFQATT and CDR2 SNEGSKA (reference sequence). Written as DNA, the CDR3 is TGCAGTGCTAGAGTTCTGACAGGGCCCACCTACGAGCAGTACTTC. This gives the protein CSARVLTGPTYEQYF.

In this sample, this clonotype turned up many times. The J gene is TRBJ2-5, the V gene TRBV5-4, with D uncertain. Germline CDR1 is SGHNT and CDR2 is YYREEE (reference sequence). The CDR3 is made up of 14 amino acids. V shed 4 bases and J shed 2 bases, with 12 bases lying between them. CDR3 sequence reads: CASSLPDGQETQYF. The CDR3 DNA is TGTGCCAGCAGCCTCCCGGACGGACAAGAGACCCAGTACTTC.

This clonotype appeared many times. V is TRBV19 and J is TRBJ1-2, with D uncertain. With 3 bases removed from V and 3 bases from J, the gap between germline ends came to 11 bases. The V gene's germline CDR1 is LNHDA and CDR2 SQIVND (reference sequence). The CDR3 spans 14 residues. The CDR3 bases are TGTGCCAGTAGTATCACCGCCCATGACTATGGCTACACCTTC. This gives the protein CASSITAHDYGYTF.

This chain connects TRBV20-1 to TRBJ2-3, with TRBD2 matching 12 bases. The germline V gene encodes CDR1 DFQATT and CDR2 SNEGSKA (reference sequence). This CDR3 region has 14 residues. The V gene end was trimmed by 4 bases and the J gene end by 10 bases; junction bases not matched to a gene: 9. In DNA form, the CDR3 reads TGCAGTGCTACGACTAGCGGGGGCTCATGGGCGCAGTATTTT. Encoded protein: CSATTSGGSWAQYF.

This clonotype has a count of ten or more. The chain uses TRBV4-3 and TRBJ1-6; TRBD1 might be the D (6 bases). Germline-derived CDR1 and CDR2 are LGHNA and YSLEER. V gave up 0 bases and J gave up 0 bases, with 18 bases separating them. This CDR3 spans 20 amino acids. This CDR3 reads CASSQEYPNRALSYNSPLHF. CDR3 DNA: TGCGCCAGCAGCCAAGAATACCCGAACAGGGCTCTCTCCTATAATTCACCCCTCCACTTT.

This clonotype was seen repeatedly, ten times or more. J is TRBJ2-1 and V is TRBV7-9; D gene unclear. The CDR3 runs 13 residues. Trimming cost V 5 bases and J 4 bases, with 9 bases left between them. The germline gives CDR1 SEHNR, CDR2 FQNEAQ (reference sequence). CDR3 loop: CASSPRQYNEQFF. CDR3 coding DNA: TGTGCCAGCAGCCCTCGGCAATACAATGAGCAGTTCTTC.

The sample holds many counts of this clonotype. The J gene is TRBJ2-3, the V gene TRBV3-1; 12 bases match TRBD2. J was trimmed by 1 base and V by 5 bases; bases with no gene match: 13. Germline lookup yields CDR1 LGHDT and CDR2 YNNKEL (reference sequence). The CDR3 runs to 19 residues. The CDR3 region has the DNA TGTGCCAGCAGCAAAACTAGCGGGGGGCCTTCATCACGCACAGATACGCAGTATTTT. It is translated as CASSKTSGGPSSRTDTQYF.

This clonotype has at least ten counts. The V and J genes are TRBV19 and TRBJ1-3; the D is unclear. This CDR3 has 16 amino acids. Germline assignment: CDR1 LNHDA and CDR2 SQIVND (reference sequence). Trimming cost V 5 bases and J 4 bases, with 18 bases left between them. CDR3 sequence (DNA): TGTGCCAGTAGTCCAGGACCCGTGGGAGAAGGAAACACCATATATTTT. This encodes CASSPGPVGEGNTIYF.

This chain connects TRBV20-1 to TRBJ2-1; possibly TRBD1 for D (6 bases). Germline V gene lookup returns CDR1 DFQATT and CDR2 SNEGSKA (reference sequence). The V and J ends lost 3 bases and 2 bases respectively, with 17 bases between them. The CDR3 is made up of 16 amino acids. The CDR3 DNA follows: TGCAGTGCTAGTCCTGTATCGGGACACGCCTACAATGAGCAGTTCTTC. Translating gives CSASPVSGHAYNEQFF.

This clonotype has ten or more counts. The chain employs TRBV28 and TRBJ2-1, with 8 nucleotides matching TRBD1. Looked up from germline, CDR1 is MDHEN and CDR2 is SYDVKM. The CDR3 extends over 14 amino acids. The V and J ends lost 5 bases and 8 bases, in that order; junction bases with no gene match: 8. This CDR3 reads CASSSGQGLDEQFF. In nucleotides, the CDR3 is TGTGCCAGCAGTAGCGGACAGGGTTTGGATGAGCAGTTCTTC.

Concerning this clonotype: With only one base between it and a far larger clone, this is likely a read error. V is TRBV7-9 and J is TRBJ1-1; D not resolved. The germline V gene encodes CDR1 SEHNR and CDR2 FQNEAQ (reference sequence). The CDR3 runs to 14 residues. The CDR3 is CVSRTTSGGSEAFF. CDR3 DNA sequence: TGTGTCAGCAGGACGACGTCCGGAGGGTCTGAAGCTTTCTTT.

In its sample, this clonotype was seen many times. The V gene is TRBV5-1, the J gene TRBJ2-3; 16 nucleotides align to TRBD2. This CDR3 has 16 residues. Germline V CDR1 and CDR2: SGHRS, YFSETQ. The J segment lost 5 bases and the V segment lost 7 bases, leaving 7 bases of the junction unmatched. As DNA, the CDR3 is TGCGCCAGCGCGGGGACTAGCGGGGGGGCAAGAGATACGCAGTATTTT. Its translation: CASAGTSGGARDTQYF.

The chain has TRBV5-1 and TRBJ2-7, with 12 bases aligning to TRBD2. This CDR3 spans 20 amino acids. The germline V gene has CDR1 SGHRS and CDR2 YFSETQ. Trimming cost V 7 bases and J 0 bases; bases outside gene matches: 20. The chain's CDR3 is CASSPRGSTSGRGGSYEQYF. The CDR3 coding sequence is TGCGCCAGCTCACCGCGAGGATCGACTAGCGGGAGAGGGGGCTCCTACGAGCAGTACTTC.